The 31 T cell receptor beta chains below come from one sample, sequenced in a study of T cell responses to AZD1222 COVID-19 vaccine. Assay: immunoSEQ multiplex PCR; the TCRdb copy retains only in-frame clones and omits some. The data contain more than 85,000 clones, about 78% of them singletons. The material sequenced was peripheral blood, taken on day 0 of AZD1222 vaccination. These receptors all come from an adult in good health.

The chain employs TRBV30 and TRBJ1-5; D is undetermined. Germline V lookup: CDR1 GTSNPN, CDR2 SVGIG (reference sequence). Deletions cut 1 base from V and 1 base from J, with 2 bases between. The CDR3 length is 12 residues. The chain's CDR3 is CAWSASNQPQHF. The CDR3 region has the DNA TGTGCCTGGAGTGCGAGCAATCAGCCCCAGCATTTT.

The chain is built from TRBV28 and TRBJ1-5, with D perhaps matching TRBD1 (6 bases). Trimming took 5 bases from V and 2 from J, leaving 13 bases between them. The CDR3 loop spans 15 amino acids. Germline CDR1 is MDHEN and CDR2 is SYDVKM. In nucleotides, the CDR3 is TGTGCCAGCAGTCCACAGGGCGGAGGCAATCAGCCCCAGCATTTT. This codes for CASSPQGGGNQPQHF.

The V and J genes are TRBV3-1 (or the pseudogene TRBV3-2) and TRBJ2-1; D remains ambiguous. V was clipped by 0 bases and J by 2 bases, with 11 bases between them. This CDR3 region has 16 residues. Germline CDR1 LGHDT, CDR2 YNNKEL (reference sequence). CDR3 DNA: TGTGCCAGCAGCCAAGATATGAGCTTTCCCTACAATGAGCAGTTCTTC. As protein: CASSQDMSFPYNEQFF.

The chain recombines TRBV23-1 with TRBJ1-2; TRBD1 might be the D (5 bases). TRBV23-1 is filed as an ORF, its function uncertain. The CDR3 runs to 15 residues. Between the trimmed V and J ends, which lost 0 bases and 5 bases, there was a span of 13 bases. CDR3 protein: CASSQSAGRLYGYTF. The CDR3, as DNA: TGCGCCAGCAGTCAATCGGCGGGGCGACTTTATGGCTACACCTTC.

This clone showed up just a few times. The V and J genes are TRBV6-6 and TRBJ2-3; D not resolved. V lost 3 bases, J lost 2 bases, and 9 bases lay in between. Germline loops: CDR1 MNHNY, CDR2 SVGAGI (reference sequence). The CDR3 contains 14 residues. CDR3 nucleotide sequence: TGTGCCAGCAGTTATCCCCCCAACACAGATACGCAGTATTTT. This sequence encodes CASSYPPNTDTQYF.

DNA for the CDR3: TGTGCCAGCTCACTTGGGACAGCTGAACGGTATGGCTACACCTTC. This gives the protein CASSLGTAERYGYTF. The chain carries TRBV18 and TRBJ1-2; 7 bases are a match to TRBD1. CDR3 length: 15 amino acids. Germline-derived CDR1 and CDR2 are KGHSH and LQKENI. V shed 4 bases and J 5 bases; nucleotides not matched to a gene: 10.

In DNA, the CDR3 is TGTGCCATCGCACGACAGGACCTCGGGGAGCTGTTTTTT. Translation: CAIARQDLGELFF. This sequence joins TRBV6-5 and TRBJ2-2, with D possibly matching TRBD1 (6 bases). V was shortened by 10 bases and J by 7 bases, with 16 bases between the two germline ends. The CDR3 consists of 13 residues. The germline V gene has CDR1 MNHEY and CDR2 SVGAGI.

V is TRBV4-2 and J is TRBJ2-5, with TRBD1 matching 7 bases. V shed 2 bases, J shed 0 bases, and the junction held 3 bases outside the gene matches. Germline V lookup: CDR1 LGHNA, CDR2 YNFKEQ. This CDR3 spans 15 amino acids. In DNA form, the CDR3 reads TGTGCCAGCAGCCAAATGACAGGGTACCAAGAGACCCAGTACTTC. This sequence encodes CASSQMTGYQETQYF.

This clone was found a few times. The rearrangement joins TRBV5-4 to TRBJ2-2, with TRBD2 identical over 9 bases. This CDR3 contains 15 residues. Per germline, CDR1 SGHNT and CDR2 YYREEE (reference sequence). J gave up 6 bases and V 4 bases, and 7 bases lay outside the gene matches. In DNA form, the CDR3 reads TGTGCCAGCAGCCACTCTAGCGGGGCGGCCGGGGAGCTGTTTTTT. Translating gives CASSHSSGAAGELFF.

The count of this clone is one. CDR3 loop: CASSLWGAGELFF. Written as DNA, the CDR3 is TGCGCCAGCAGCCTGTGGGGGGCCGGGGAGCTGTTTTTT. The chain carries TRBV5-1 and TRBJ2-2; D is perhaps TRBD2 (6 bases). Trimming took off 4 bases at V and 6 bases at J, with 10 bases between the two ends. Germline lookup yields CDR1 SGHRS and CDR2 YFSETQ. The CDR3 extends over 13 amino acids.

This sequence joins TRBV28 and TRBJ1-2; TRBD1 matches at 12 bases. Germline CDR1 is MDHEN and CDR2 is SYDVKM. V trimming: 7 bases; J trimming: 7 bases; junction bases outside the gene matches: 10. This CDR3 is 15 amino acids long. CDR3 nucleotides: TGTGCCAGCACCCAAACCGGGACAGGGGGCGGTGGCTACACCTTC. This translates into CASTQTGTGGGGYTF.

The genes are TRBV28 and TRBJ2-3, with D hard to call. The CDR3 loop spans 13 amino acids. V was clipped by 8 bases and J by 3 bases, with 12 bases between them. Germline V gene lookup returns CDR1 MDHEN and CDR2 SYDVKM. The CDR3 is CASCSIGTDTQYF. The CDR3 DNA follows: TGTGCCAGCTGCAGCATCGGGACAGATACGCAGTATTTT.

This clone is a singleton in its sample. The chain links TRBV14 to TRBJ2-5; TRBD1 matches 10 bases. CDR1 is SGHDN, CDR2 FVKESK, per germline. The CDR3 is 18 residues long. The ends lost 9 bases at V and 5 bases at J; junction bases unmatched: 21. For the CDR3, the DNA is TGTGCCAGGGCCGAGGGTGAGACAGGGGGCCGGGAGTATGAGACCCAGTACTTC. Its protein is CARAEGETGGREYETQYF.

V usage is TRBV7-9 and J usage is TRBJ1-2; the D is unclear. The germline gives CDR1 SEHNR, CDR2 FQNEAQ (reference sequence). The CDR3 runs to 11 residues. The ends were cut back, 5 bases at V and 8 bases at J, with 9 bases in the middle. The CDR3 reads CASSTVVGYTF. DNA of the CDR3: TGTGCCAGCAGCACGGTCGTGGGCTACACCTTC.

The genes are TRBV24-1 and TRBJ2-1; 11 positions match TRBD2. V lost 4 bases to trimming and J lost 5 bases; unmatched junction nucleotides: 6. This CDR3 region has 16 residues. Germline assignment: CDR1 KGHDR and CDR2 SFDVKD. The CDR3 DNA is TGTGCCACCAGTGACCCGACTAGCGGGAAGAACAATGAGCAGTTCTTC. The encoded protein is CATSDPTSGKNNEQFF.

This chain connects TRBV5-6 to TRBJ1-4; tentatively, D is TRBD1 (5 bases). The CDR3 contains 16 residues. Germline CDR1 and CDR2: SGHDT and YYEEEE. Trimming cost V 1 base and J 7 bases, with 17 bases left between them. CDR3 in amino acids: CASSLTLRQGGEKLFF. CDR3 sequence (DNA): TGTGCCAGCAGCTTGACATTGCGGCAGGGTGGTGAAAAACTGTTTTTT.

V gene TRBV11-2 combines with J gene TRBJ1-2, with D unresolved. The V gene's germline CDR1 is SGHAT and CDR2 FQNNGV. The CDR3 loop spans 14 amino acids. V lost 4 bases to trimming and J lost 3 bases, with 12 bases between them. CDR3 coding DNA: TGTGCCAGCAGCTCTCCGAGGCGACACTATGGCTACACCTTC. As protein: CASSSPRRHYGYTF.

V usage is TRBV12-3 or TRBV12-4 and J usage is TRBJ2-1, with a possible D match to TRBD2 (5 bases). V lost 10 bases and J 8 bases, leaving 18 bases between the germline ends. This CDR3 is built from 13 residues. The CDR3 DNA follows: TGTGCCACCTCCCGAGGCGCGGACTATGAGCAGTTCTTC. It yields the protein CATSRGADYEQFF.

CDR3 loop: CASSLDLENIQYF. In DNA, the CDR3 is TGTGCCAGCAGCTTGGATCTGGAGAACATTCAGTACTTC. The genes are TRBV5-6 and TRBJ2-4; D ambiguous. The germline CDR1 and CDR2 sequences are SGHDT and YYEEEE. This CDR3 comprises 13 residues. Between the trimmed V and J ends, which lost 0 bases and 7 bases, there was a span of 8 bases.

This chain uses TRBV28 with TRBJ1-3, with D possibly matching TRBD1 (5 bases). The V end lost 6 bases, the J end lost 3 bases, and 18 bases lay between the germline ends. Germline values: CDR1 MDHEN, CDR2 SYDVKM. The length of the CDR3 is 16 residues. CDR3 in DNA: TGTGCCAGCAGCCCCCCAGGGCTTGGGGGTGGAAACACCATATATTTT. This translates into CASSPPGLGGGNTIYF.

The chain is built from TRBV2 and TRBJ1-2; D unclear. Deletions cut 5 bases from V and 0 bases from J, with 16 bases between. The CDR3 has 16 amino acids. The V gene's germline CDR1 is SNHLY and CDR2 FYNNEI. This CDR3 reads CASSFSDTRSNYGYTF. DNA of the CDR3: TGTGCCAGCAGTTTCTCCGACACCCGTTCTAACTATGGCTACACCTTC. Supplemented by reference TRBV2 and TRBJ1-2, the full variable domain reads EPEVTQTPSHQVTQMGQEVILRCVPISNHLYFYWYRQILGQKVEFLVSFYNNEISEKSEIFDDQFSVERPDGSNFTLKIRSTKLEDSAMYFCASSFSDTRSNYGYTFGSGTRLTVV.

This clone was seen once. V gene TRBV4-1 combines with J gene TRBJ1-3, with D perhaps TRBD1 (6 bases). Trimming took off 6 bases at V and 0 bases at J, with 12 bases between the two ends. CDR3 length: 15 residues. Germline V gene lookup returns CDR1 MGHRA and CDR2 YSYEKL. The CDR3 bases are TGCGCCAGCAGGCTAGGACAGAACTCTGGAAACACCATATATTTT. Protein sequence: CASRLGQNSGNTIYF.

This clone has only one observation. The genes are TRBV4-3 and TRBJ2-1, with a possible D match to TRBD2 (6 bases). This CDR3 has 17 amino acids. V was clipped by 4 bases and J by 1 base, with 17 bases between them. Germline-derived CDR1 and CDR2 are LGHNA and YSLEER. CDR3 coding DNA: TGCGCCAGCAGCCTGTTCTCTTTTAGCGGATCCTACAATGAGCAGTTCTTC. This gives the protein CASSLFSFSGSYNEQFF.

This chain connects TRBV9 to TRBJ1-6; no clear D gene. Trimming shortened V by 0 bases and J by 5 bases, and 9 bases separated the two germline ends. There are 15 residues in the CDR3. Germline CDR1 SGDLS, CDR2 YYNGEE. In DNA, the CDR3 is TGTGCCAGCAGCGTAGGAGGGTCCCATAATTCACCCCTCCACTTT. This gives the protein CASSVGGSHNSPLHF.

The V and J genes are TRBV29-1 and TRBJ1-2; D unresolved. The CDR3 loop spans 8 amino acids. V was clipped by 4 bases and J by 8 bases, with 2 bases between them. Germline assignment: CDR1 SQVTM and CDR2 ANQGSEA. The CDR3, as DNA: TGCAGCGTTGGGGGCTACACCTTC. This encodes CSVGGYTF.

This clone appeared a single time. The chain carries TRBV5-1 and TRBJ2-1; D is unclear. Trimming removed 4 bases from V and 4 bases from J, with 6 bases in between. The CDR3 runs to 12 residues. Germline CDR1 is SGHRS and CDR2 is YFSETQ. CDR3 sequence reads: CASSAGYNEQFF. DNA of the CDR3: TGCGCCAGCAGCGCCGGATACAATGAGCAGTTCTTC.

This clone was detected only a few times. This CDR3 reads CASSQGWTGFDIQYF. The CDR3 nucleotides read TGTGCCAGCAGCCAAGGGTGGACGGGCTTTGACATTCAGTACTTC. The J gene is TRBJ2-4, the V gene TRBV14; D is unclear. The CDR3 totals 15 residues. V shed 1 base and J shed 8 bases, with 15 bases lying between them. Per germline, CDR1 SGHDN and CDR2 FVKESK.

Written as DNA, the CDR3 is TGTGCCATCAGGGCTAGCGGGAAGGGAGAGCAGTACTTC. Protein product: CAIRASGKGEQYF. The chain is built from TRBV10-3 and TRBJ2-7; 9 bases fit TRBD2. Trimming cost V 6 bases and J 7 bases; bases outside gene matches: 7. Germline loops: CDR1 ENHRY, CDR2 SYGVKD. The CDR3 length is 13 residues.

The chain uses TRBV7-9 and TRBJ1-4, with 7 nucleotides matching TRBD1. Germline CDR1 SEHNR, CDR2 FQNEAQ (reference sequence). The CDR3 is made up of 15 amino acids. V gave up 5 bases and J gave up 4 bases; unmatched junction bases: 7. CDR3 loop: CASSPTTGLNEKLFF. The CDR3 nucleotides read TGTGCCAGCAGCCCTACGACAGGGCTTAATGAAAAACTGTTTTTT. Based on the CDR3 plus reference TRBV7-9 and TRBJ1-4, the full variable domain is DTGVSQNPRHKITKRGQNVTFRCDPISEHNRLYWYRQTLGQGPEFLTYFQNEAQLEKSRLLSDRFSAERPKGSFSTLEIQRTEQGDSAMYLCASSPTTGLNEKLFFGSGTQLSVL.

This chain connects TRBV2 to TRBJ2-3; D not certain. V was shortened by 6 bases and J by 6 bases, with 16 bases between the two germline ends. This CDR3 has 14 amino acids. Looked up from germline, CDR1 is SNHLY and CDR2 is FYNNEI. The CDR3 nucleotides are TGTGCCAGCAGAGCATGGGTCGAAGAGGATACGCAGTATTTT. Translation gives CASRAWVEEDTQYF.

This clone was seen a handful of times. The chain is built from TRBV18 and TRBJ2-1; D remains unclear. CDR3 size: 12 residues. V dropped 5 bases and J dropped 4 bases, with 6 bases sitting between them. Germline V CDR1 and CDR2: KGHSH, LQKENI. CDR3 protein: CASSSPYNEQFF. In nucleotides, the CDR3 is TGTGCCAGCTCATCTCCGTACAATGAGCAGTTCTTC.